Presented here are 8 T cell receptor beta chains from one specimen sequenced in a study of Ad26.COV2.S vaccination and SARS-CoV-2 variants. Treatment indicated: some 20 received Ad26.COV2.S at low or high dose, single or two shots; a few received placebo; per-sample allocation not given. On day 63 after the first injection, vaccine and placebo recipients gave samples. Data came from immunoSEQ multiplex PCR; TCRdb stores just in-frame clones and leaves some out. The data show fewer than 400,000 clones, just over 85% seen once. The sample in question was peripheral blood, obtained in a trial of Ad26.COV2.S vaccine versus placebo. These receptors were collected from a person aged 18 to 65 who received the Ad26.COV2.S COVID-19 vaccine or a placebo.

The rearrangement joins TRBV19 to TRBJ2-3; 11 bases align to TRBD2. Losses at the gene ends were 6 bases for V and 1 base for J; bases not matched to a gene: 0. The CDR3 has 14 amino acids. Germline assignment: CDR1 LNHDA and CDR2 SQIVND (reference sequence). The CDR3 DNA sequence: TGTGCCAGTAGACTAGCGGGGGGCACAGATACGCAGTATTTT. Protein sequence: CASRLAGGTDTQYF.

This sequence joins TRBV11-2 and TRBJ1-5; no clear D. Germline V CDR1 and CDR2: SGHAT, FQNNGV. CDR3 length: 13 residues. Trimming took off 2 bases at V and 9 bases at J, with 11 bases between the two ends. The CDR3 loop is CASSLNIKAPQHF. The CDR3 DNA is TGTGCCAGCAGCTTAAATATCAAGGCGCCCCAGCATTTT.

J is TRBJ2-1 and V is TRBV5-1; 9 positions agree with TRBD1. There are 13 residues in the CDR3. The V gene end was trimmed by 4 bases and the J gene end by 8 bases; junction bases not matched to a gene: 4. The V gene's germline CDR1 is SGHRS and CDR2 YFSETQ. Here the CDR3 DNA reads TGCGCCAGCAGCCCACAGGGGGCGGATGAGCAGTTCTTC. Translated, it gives CASSPQGADEQFF.

The chain joins TRBV11-3 to TRBJ2-5; no firm D call. This CDR3 has 13 amino acids. The V end was cut by 5 bases, the J end by 5 bases, with 12 bases between. Germline lookup yields CDR1 SGHNT and CDR2 YENEEA. CDR3 DNA sequence: TGTGCCAGCAGCGCCCAACCTGGGGAGACCCAGTACTTC. Its translation is CASSAQPGETQYF. The full variable domain, in which reference TRBV11-3 and TRBJ2-5 provide the parts outside the CDR3, is EAGVVQSPRYKIIEKKQPVAFWCNPISGHNTLYWYLQNLGQGPELLIRYENEEAVDDSQLPKDRFSAERLKGVDSTLKIQPAELGDSAVYLCASSAQPGETQYFGPGTRLLVL.

The chain carries TRBV19 and TRBJ2-2, with a weak D call TRBD2 (6 bases). V was trimmed by 3 bases and J by 3 bases, leaving 11 bases between them. The CDR3 has 15 residues. Germline V gene lookup returns CDR1 LNHDA and CDR2 SQIVND (reference sequence). The CDR3 sequence is CASSMWRADTGELFF. The CDR3 DNA sequence: TGTGCCAGTAGTATGTGGAGGGCGGACACCGGGGAGCTGTTTTTT.

The genes are TRBV5-4 and TRBJ1-1, with D possibly TRBD1 on 6 matching bases. This CDR3 is built from 14 residues. Between the trimmed V and J ends, which lost 1 base and 6 bases, there was a span of 13 bases. Germline CDR1 is SGHNT and CDR2 is YYREEE (reference sequence). Here the CDR3 reads CASSLRGAGPEAFF. The CDR3, as DNA: TGTGCCAGCAGCTTGAGGGGGGCCGGGCCTGAAGCTTTCTTT.

The chain uses TRBV27 and TRBJ1-1; D is unresolved. Germline V gene data show CDR1 as MNHEY and CDR2 as SMNVEV (reference sequence). The CDR3 totals 13 residues. Trimming cost V 4 bases and J 0 bases, with 6 bases left between them. CDR3: CASSSGVNTEAFF. The CDR3 DNA reads TGTGCCAGCAGTTCAGGTGTGAACACTGAAGCTTTCTTT.

The chain uses TRBV6-2 or TRBV6-3 and TRBJ2-4; D gene uncertain. Germline V CDR1 and CDR2: MNHEY, SVGEGT. The CDR3 spans 13 residues. V was pared by 0 bases and J by 11 bases, with 11 bases between. DNA of the CDR3: TGTGCCAGCAGTTACTCGAGCTACAGTCTTCAGTACTTC. Protein: CASSYSSYSLQYF.